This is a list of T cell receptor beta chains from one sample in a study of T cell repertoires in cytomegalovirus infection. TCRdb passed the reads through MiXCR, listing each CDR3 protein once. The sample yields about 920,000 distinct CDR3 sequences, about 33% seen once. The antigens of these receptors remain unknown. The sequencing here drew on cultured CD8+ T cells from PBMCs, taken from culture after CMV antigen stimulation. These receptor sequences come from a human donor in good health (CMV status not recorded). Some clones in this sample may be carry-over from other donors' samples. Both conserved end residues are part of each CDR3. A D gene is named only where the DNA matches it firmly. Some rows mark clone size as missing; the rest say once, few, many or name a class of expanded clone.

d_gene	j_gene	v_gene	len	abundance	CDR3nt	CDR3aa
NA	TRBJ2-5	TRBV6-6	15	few	TGTGCCAGCAGTTACCCCGGCGTAGGTGAGGGGACCCAGTACTTC	CASSYPGVGEGTQYF
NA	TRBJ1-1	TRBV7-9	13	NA	TGTGCCAGCAGCTTCCCTGGGACAACTGAAGCTTTCTTT	CASSFPGTTEAFF
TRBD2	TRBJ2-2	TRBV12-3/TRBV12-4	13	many	TGTGCCAGCAGTAAGGGAGGGACCGGGGAGCTGTTTTTT	CASSKGGTGELFF
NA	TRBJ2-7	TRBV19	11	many	TGTGCCAGCAGCCGGAACTACGAGCAGTACTTC	CASSRNYEQYF
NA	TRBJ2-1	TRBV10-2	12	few	TGCGCCAGCAGTGGGAACAGGAATGAGCAGTTCTTC	CASSGNRNEQFF
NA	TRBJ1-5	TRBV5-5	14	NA	TGTGCCAGCAGCTTGAAGCCGGGAAATCAGCCCCAGCATTTT	CASSLKPGNQPQHF
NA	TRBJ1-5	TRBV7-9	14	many	TGTGCCAGCAGCTTAGTTGGTCCCCTTCAGCCCCAGCATTTT	CASSLVGPLQPQHF
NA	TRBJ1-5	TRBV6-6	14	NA	TGTGCCAGCAGTGACTACTGGGGCAATCAGCCCCAGCATTTT	CASSDYWGNQPQHF
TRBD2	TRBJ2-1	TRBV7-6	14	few	TGTGCCAGCAGCTTAGCAGGACTAGCTGGGGAGCAGTTCTTC	CASSLAGLAGEQFF
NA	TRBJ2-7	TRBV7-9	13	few	TGTGCCAGCAGCTTAGCGGACCTCTACGAGCAGTACTTC	CASSLADLYEQYF
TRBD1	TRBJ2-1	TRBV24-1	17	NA	TGTGCCACCAGTGACCAAAATGACAGGGATCTGCACAATGAGCAGTTCTTC	CATSDQNDRDLHNEQFF
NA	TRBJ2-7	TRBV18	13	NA	TGTGCCAGCTCAAGACATCTCTCCTACGAGCAGTACTTC	CASSRHLSYEQYF
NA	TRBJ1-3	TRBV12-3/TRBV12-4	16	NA	TGTGCCAGCAGTCCTACCCCAGGGGTCTCTGGAAACACCATATATTTT	CASSPTPGVSGNTIYF
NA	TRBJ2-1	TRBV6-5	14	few	TGTGCCAGCAGTTACTTGATGGCAATCAATGAGCAGTTCTTC	CASSYLMAINEQFF
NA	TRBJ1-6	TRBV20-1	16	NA	TGCAGTGCTAGAGATCAATCCAGCTCCTATAATTCACCCCTCCACTTT	CSARDQSSSYNSPLHF
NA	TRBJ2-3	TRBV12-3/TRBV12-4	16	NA	TGTGCCAGCAGTCCTGGGACCGCTACTAGCACAGATACGCAGTATTTT	CASSPGTATSTDTQYF
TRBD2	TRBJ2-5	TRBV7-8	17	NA	TGTGCCAGCAGCTTAGTGCCTAGCGGGGGGATACAAGAGACCCAGTACTTC	CASSLVPSGGIQETQYF
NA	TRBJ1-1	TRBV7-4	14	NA	TGTGCCAGCAGCAAAAGGGAGAGGAACGCTGAAGCTTTCTTT	CASSKRERNAEAFF
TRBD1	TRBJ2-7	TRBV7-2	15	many	TGTGCCAGCAGCCTCGGGGGGACAGGGTTCTACGAGCAGTACTTC	CASSLGGTGFYEQYF
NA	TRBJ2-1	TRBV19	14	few	TGTGCCAGTAGTATTACAGGGCCCCTCAATGAGCAGTTCTTC	CASSITGPLNEQFF